Following are 21 T cell receptor beta chains from one sample sequenced in a study of cytomegalovirus exposure and HLA in healthy donors. Sequencing was performed with immunoSEQ multiplex PCR; in TCRdb, only in-frame clones are kept and a portion is missing. The repertoire holds some 150,000 clones, with about 88% as singletons. Sequences were obtained from PBMCs. The receptors originated from a man between 18 and 35 years old in good health and CMV-seronegative.

The V call is TRBV7-8, the J call TRBJ1-2; weak D call: TRBD1 (5 bases). The CDR3 is 13 amino acids. Germline V gene lookup returns CDR1 SGHVS and CDR2 FQNEAQ. Trimming pared 1 base from V and 7 bases from J, leaving 10 bases between. The chain's CDR3 is CASSLGGEGGYTF. The CDR3 DNA follows: TGTGCCAGCAGCTTAGGAGGGGAGGGTGGCTACACCTTC.

CDR3 protein: CASSLAQEGEQYF. The CDR3, as DNA: TGTGCCAGCAGCTTAGCGCAGGAGGGCGAGCAGTACTTC. V usage is TRBV7-2 and J usage is TRBJ2-7; possibly TRBD2 for D (6 bases). With 0 bases removed from V and 6 bases from J, the gap between germline ends came to 9 bases. The germline V gene has CDR1 SGHTA and CDR2 FQGNSA. The CDR3 is 13 residues long.

The chain carries TRBV4-1 and TRBJ2-7, with D perhaps TRBD2 (6 bases). Trimming stripped 1 base from V and 4 bases from J, with 20 bases between. CDR3 length equals 17 residues. The germline CDR1 and CDR2 sequences are MGHRA and YSYEKL. DNA for the CDR3: TGCGCCAGCAGCCAAGTCCCCACAGCGGGCCTTTCTTACGAGCAGTACTTC. This codes for CASSQVPTAGLSYEQYF.

The chain is built from TRBV29-1 and TRBJ2-1; D perhaps matches TRBD1 (7 bases). This CDR3 region has 13 residues. Deletions cut 7 bases from V and 7 bases from J, with 17 bases between. In germline, CDR1 is SQVTM, CDR2 ANQGSEA. Written as DNA, the CDR3 is TGCAGCGCAAAGAGACAGGGAGGTAATGAGCAGTTCTTC. Translation: CSAKRQGGNEQFF.

This chain uses TRBV7-6 with TRBJ2-1; no clear D. Germline V gene sequence: CDR1 SGHVS, CDR2 FNYEAQ. The CDR3 totals 15 residues. V shed 1 base and J shed 8 bases, with 15 bases lying between them. CDR3 sequence: CASSLGYGVRDEQFF. The CDR3 nucleotides read TGTGCCAGCAGCTTAGGTTACGGAGTTCGAGATGAGCAGTTCTTC. The full variable domain, with the rest looked up from reference TRBV7-6 and TRBJ2-1, is GAGVSQSPRYKVTKRGQDVALRCDPISGHVSLYWYRQALGQGPEFLTYFNYEAQQDKSGLPNDRFSAERPEGSISTLTIQRTEQRDSAMYRCASSLGYGVRDEQFFGPGTRLTVL.

J is TRBJ2-7 and V is TRBV6-5, with a tentative D call TRBD2 (5 bases). Trimming stripped 6 bases from V and 3 bases from J, with 12 bases between. The germline gives CDR1 MNHEY, CDR2 SVGAGI. The CDR3 length is 13 residues. CDR3: CASSSTRVYEQYF. The CDR3 bases are TGTGCCAGCAGCAGTACTAGAGTCTACGAGCAGTACTTC.

The rearrangement links TRBV7-9 to TRBJ2-1; D is possibly TRBD2 (5 bases). V was cut by 4 bases and J by 6 bases, with 13 bases left in between. The germline CDR1 and CDR2 sequences are SEHNR and FQNEAQ (reference sequence). The CDR3 runs 14 residues. Written as DNA, the CDR3 is TGTGCCAGCAGCTCCCCCCGGGATAGCAATGAGCAGTTCTTC. Translated: CASSSPRDSNEQFF.

The count of this clone is one. V usage is TRBV5-1 and J usage is TRBJ2-2; D might be TRBD1 (5 bases). Germline V gene sequence: CDR1 SGHRS, CDR2 YFSETQ. The CDR3 length is 15 residues. V lost 2 bases, J lost 6 bases, and 14 bases lay in between. The CDR3 nucleotides read TGCGCCAGCAGCTTAAAACAGGACGGCGCCGGGGAGCTGTTTTTT. It translates to CASSLKQDGAGELFF.

The rearrangement joins TRBV25-1 to TRBJ2-2; TRBD2 might be the D (5 bases). The germline V gene encodes CDR1 MGHDK and CDR2 SYGVNS. Trimming pared 5 bases from V and 5 bases from J, leaving 6 bases between. The CDR3 totals 12 residues. CDR3 coding DNA: TGTGCCAGCAGTCGGGGAACCGGGGAGCTGTTTTTT. It specifies CASSRGTGELFF.

This chain uses TRBV5-1 with TRBJ1-2; TRBD1 matches at 8 bases. There are 14 residues in the CDR3. The V gene end was trimmed by 4 bases and the J gene end by 4 bases; junction bases not matched to a gene: 6. Germline lookup yields CDR1 SGHRS and CDR2 YFSETQ. The CDR3 loop reads CASSLGDRLYGYTF. Here the CDR3 DNA reads TGCGCCAGCAGCCTAGGGGACAGGCTCTATGGCTACACCTTC.

The chain is built from TRBV5-6 and TRBJ1-2; D might be TRBD1 (6 bases). Trimming took off 0 bases at V and 8 bases at J, with 8 bases between the two ends. Germline CDR1 SGHDT, CDR2 YYEEEE. This CDR3 region has 12 residues. CDR3 region: CASSLDRVGYTF. The DNA of the CDR3 is TGTGCCAGCAGCTTGGACAGGGTCGGCTACACCTTC.

Here the CDR3 DNA reads TGTGCCAGCAGCTTGGACCCCGGACAGGGGGGAGACGAGCAGTACTTC. It codes for CASSLDPGQGGDEQYF. The genes are TRBV5-5 and TRBJ2-7, with TRBD1 matching 10 bases. V lost 0 bases and J lost 5; bases outside the gene matches: 8. Germline V CDR1 and CDR2: SGHKS, YYEKEE (reference sequence). This CDR3 contains 16 residues.

This clone came up once. This rearrangement joins TRBV27 to TRBJ2-3; 12 nucleotides align to TRBD1. The CDR3 contains 19 residues. V shed 3 bases, J shed 2 bases, and the junction held 12 bases outside the gene matches. CDR1 is MNHEY and CDR2 is SMNVEV in the germline V gene (reference sequence). CDR3 sequence (DNA): TGTGCCAGCAGTTTCCTCGTTCCGGGACAGGGGGCAGACACAGATACGCAGTATTTT. Encoded protein: CASSFLVPGQGADTDTQYF.

The chain uses TRBV7-2 and TRBJ2-1; possibly TRBD2 for D (7 bases). Germline V gene sequence: CDR1 SGHTA, CDR2 FQGNSA. The CDR3 covers 18 residues. Trimming took 5 bases from V and 2 from J, leaving 22 bases between them. CDR3 sequence reads: CASSPPRGAGQPYNEQFF. CDR3 coding DNA: TGTGCCAGCAGCCCACCCCGGGGGGCGGGGCAGCCCTACAATGAGCAGTTCTTC.

This chain joins TRBV28 and TRBJ2-3; TRBD2 aligns across 10 bases. The V and J ends lost 5 bases and 2 bases, in that order; junction bases with no gene match: 10. CDR3 size: 17 residues. Germline V gene lookup returns CDR1 MDHEN and CDR2 SYDVKM. The CDR3 sequence is CASSEARSGGTTDTQYF. For the CDR3, the DNA is TGTGCCAGCAGTGAGGCCCGTAGCGGGGGGACCACAGATACGCAGTATTTT.

V and J are TRBV30 and TRBJ1-2; 8 bases agree with TRBD1. J was trimmed by 1 base and V by 0 bases; bases with no gene match: 1. This CDR3 spans 14 amino acids. Per germline, CDR1 GTSNPN and CDR2 SVGIG (reference sequence). In DNA form, the CDR3 reads TGTGCCTGGAGTGTAGGACAGGGTAACTATGGCTACACCTTC. This gives the protein CAWSVGQGNYGYTF.

This chain links TRBV15 with TRBJ2-2, with TRBD2 matching 10 bases. Germline values: CDR1 LNHNV, CDR2 YYDKDF (reference sequence). V dropped 5 bases and J dropped 6; count of bases not matched to a gene: 9. The CDR3 totals 16 residues. The CDR3 protein is CATSPSAGGHAGELFF. DNA of the CDR3: TGTGCCACCAGCCCTTCAGCGGGGGGGCACGCCGGGGAGCTGTTTTTT.

The chain has TRBV27 and TRBJ2-7; D possibly corresponds to TRBD1 (5 bases). This CDR3 has 14 amino acids. Germline loops: CDR1 MNHEY, CDR2 SMNVEV (reference sequence). Trimming stripped 5 bases from V and 0 bases from J, with 11 bases between. CDR3 region: CASSPKDNSYEQYF. Here the CDR3 DNA reads TGTGCCAGCAGTCCAAAGGACAACTCCTACGAGCAGTACTTC.

This clone has more than one count but fewer than ten. This chain connects TRBV10-3 to TRBJ2-7, with D unclear. The CDR3 is 12 residues long. The V and J ends lost 0 bases and 9 bases respectively, with 9 bases between them. Germline V gene lookup returns CDR1 ENHRY and CDR2 SYGVKD. CDR3 DNA sequence: TGTGCCATCAGTGAGTCGAATATGGGGCAGTACGTC. It specifies CAISESNMGQYV.

The J gene is TRBJ2-2, the V gene TRBV30; D may be TRBD2 (5 bases). This CDR3 is built from 14 residues. Trimming shortened V by 0 bases and J by 3 bases, and 8 bases separated the two germline ends. Germline V gene lookup returns CDR1 GTSNPN and CDR2 SVGIG (reference sequence). The CDR3 protein is CAWSVTGYTGELFF. As DNA, the CDR3 is TGTGCCTGGAGTGTAACGGGGTACACCGGGGAGCTGTTTTTT.

This clone was detected once. The rearrangement joins TRBV7-2 to TRBJ2-2, with TRBD1 matching 12 bases. Trimming at V came to 3 bases and at J to 8 bases, leaving 4 bases not matched to a gene. The CDR3 totals 15 residues. Germline values: CDR1 SGHTA, CDR2 FQGNSA. DNA of the CDR3: TGTGCCAGCAGCTTGCCGGGACAGGGGGCAGGGGAGCTGTTTTTT. Translating gives CASSLPGQGAGELFF.